The subject of this entry is one T cell receptor (beta chain). What it binds is not known. Trimming shortened V by 3 bases and J by 5 bases, and 17 bases separated the two germline ends. Germline V gene sequence: CDR1 SNHLY, CDR2 FYNNEI. The CDR3 totals 16 residues. This record comes from a study of cytomegalovirus exposure and HLA in healthy donors. The study, taken as a whole, reports: Analysis performed later showed TCR beta chains linked to HLA being more clonally expanded than equally common others. Immune exposure information comprised only CMV serostatus. Association with HLA alleles at 0.05 false discovery rate was found for around 15,000 TCR beta sequences in a later analysis.

The PCR was carried out with 60 Vbeta primers and 13 Jbeta primers. Here immunoSEQ multiplex PCR was the method, and the copy in TCRdb shows in-frame clones only, minus some. The sample data list roughly 120,000 clones. The TCR sequence derives from a man under 40 in good health and CMV-seronegative. The sequencing input was PBMCs. This sequence joins TRBV2 and TRBJ2-1; D may be TRBD2 (5 bases). The CDR3, as DNA: TGTGCCAGCAGTGATTTTACTAGGATTTTAAACAATGAGCAGTTCTTC. This codes for CASSDFTRILNNEQFF.